This T cell receptor beta chain was recovered during a study of PD-L1 blockade in urothelial cancer (dated by TCRdb to the late 2010s). A note on the overall study: Therapy was started at some point between 2012 and 2014 for all patients, and atezolizumab 1,200 mg was administered intravenously every 3 weeks. About 85% of the 29 patients were identified as males with urothelial cancer of bladder origin, and a prior smoking history was reported by 18 of 29 patients. An ECOG performance status of 0 or 1 was recorded for the patients, and 0 to 3 prior chemotherapy regimens had been received by the patients. Blood samples were analyzed 3 weeks after the start of treatment (second dose) and 6 weeks after the start of treatment. Blood samples gave median yields of around 150,000 T cells and over 80,000 unique TCRs, along with a median clonality of approximately 0.084. The study was an exploratory multi-omic analysis of somatic, immune and clinical correlates of response to PD-L1 blockade with atezolizumab in urothelial cancer. Pretreatment tumor samples, along with matched peripheral blood collected serially before and after atezolizumab treatment, underwent TCR sequencing. Durable clinical benefit was defined as progression-free survival longer than 6 months, and TCR features were also tested against progression-free and overall survival. In the same patients, pretreatment tumors underwent whole exome sequencing and RNA sequencing in addition to TCR sequencing. Several patients achieved durable clinical benefit and approximately 20 did not. Approximately 29 patients had pretreatment blood TCR-seq, approximately 24 had at least one posttreatment blood collection, and approximately 24 had tumor TCR-seq.

To estimate absolute template abundance from read counts, synthetic TCR analog templates were spiked into each PCR. The immunoSEQ assay was used to amplify TCRbeta CDR3 regions from genomic DNA with bias-controlled V and J gene primers. Sequencing of rearranged TCRbeta segments was performed at approximately 20X coverage. In the authors' own workflow: Sequencing errors were corrected by clustering, and CDR3s were annotated against IMGT so that V, D and J genes could be assigned. Out-of-frame and stop-codon sequences were excluded, and only productive TCRbeta rearrangements were used in downstream analyses. Clonality was computed as one minus Shannon entropy normalized by the log of the number of unique productive sequences. Fisher's exact test with Benjamini-Hochberg correction, using a cutoff of adjusted p below 0.01, was how clones that differed between time points or between blood and tumor were identified. This immuneACCESS table, as held by TCRdb, lists in-frame sequences with V and J called but not all clones. Of the missing ones, under half trace to an unresolved V gene in checked studies; the others have no known cause. That table supplies the V and J calls and clone size; D and trimming were determined from the DNA. A total of roughly 56,000 clones appear in this sample, 86% of them only once. Clones ranked in the top ten supply approximately 20% of the sample.

Comment on this clone: There is no known antigen for this receptor. The input lacks base qualities; no much larger clone sits a single base away.

In light of the paper, this sample's time point label describes: pretreatment peripheral blood. The cohort included 25 to 35 patients with locally advanced or metastatic urothelial carcinoma who were treated at Memorial Sloan Kettering on a trial protocol. Peripheral blood mononuclear cells were collected from each patient pretreatment and during treatment, giving between 1 and 8 total time points per patient. The Qiagen DNeasy Blood extraction kit was used to purify genomic DNA from total PBMCs and tumor samples. Collected pretreatment and during treatment, PBMCs were isolated and stored as previously described. V ends up 4 bases short and J 8 bases short, with an unmatched junction base count of 5. Taken from the germline V gene, the CDR1 and CDR2 loops are SGHDT and YYEEEE. The CDR3 runs 12 residues from the cysteine to the phenylalanine. Just CDR3 DNA is preserved here, 36 bases in frame from base 1.

Results the study describes overall, beyond this receptor: A pretreatment peripheral blood TCR clonality below the median was linked to improved progression-free and overall survival. Greater expansion of tumor-associated TCR clones in peripheral blood 3 weeks after the start of treatment was observed in patients with durable benefit (n ≈ 22, p = 0.022). Small sample size (n of about 30) and many exploratory analyses mean the results are intended to be hypothesis-generating.

The rearrangement joined TRBV5-6 to TRBJ1-2; 7 bases in between match TRBD1. This clonotype originated in a man between 60 and 70 years old with urothelial cancer. The specimen comprised PBMCs, sampled around atezolizumab (anti-PD-L1) treatment. In nucleotides, the sequence is TGTGCCAGCAGCCCGACAGGGAGAGGCTACACCTTC. This encodes CASSPTGRGYTF.